The 12 T cell receptor beta chains below all came from one sample that was sequenced in a study of OX40 agonist ivuxolimab in advanced cancers. Libraries were prepared by immunoSEQ multiplex PCR; TCRdb keeps only in-frame clonotypes and omits some of them. The data hold tens of thousands of clones, with more than 75% observed a single time. The sequencing used CD4+ or CD8+ T cells sorted from blood, collected in a trial of the OX40 agonist ivuxolimab. These receptors were collected from an adult with an advanced solid tumor such as melanoma, head and neck, liver or kidney cancer.

For the CDR3, the DNA is TGTGCCTGGAGTTTGACGAGCCGCAATCAGCCCCAGCATTTT. Protein sequence: CAWSLTSRNQPQHF. The chain couples TRBV30 to TRBJ1-5; D is undetermined. V shed 2 bases and J shed 2 bases, with 10 bases lying between them. The V gene's germline CDR1 is GTSNPN and CDR2 SVGIG (reference sequence). The CDR3 is made up of 14 amino acids.

The chain links TRBV2 to TRBJ1-2; D call uncertain. The length of the CDR3 is 13 residues. CDR1 and CDR2 from the germline V gene are SNHLY and FYNNEI. V was pared by 6 bases and J by 4 bases, with 12 bases between. Here the CDR3 DNA reads TGTGCCAGCAGGGTGGTCGAGGTCTATGGCTACACCTTC. Translated: CASRVVEVYGYTF.

The rearrangement links TRBV18 to TRBJ2-7; TRBD1 matches at 7 bases. Germline lookup yields CDR1 KGHSH and CDR2 LQKENI. The CDR3 is made up of 13 amino acids. V gave up 3 bases and J gave up 2 bases; unmatched junction bases: 1. The CDR3 here is CASSPGQTYEQYF. CDR3 DNA: TGTGCCAGCTCACCGGGACAGACCTACGAGCAGTACTTC.

V is TRBV18 and J is TRBJ1-1, with 7 bases fitting TRBD1. The ends lost 4 bases at V and 3 bases at J; junction bases unmatched: 2. This CDR3 contains 13 residues. Germline V gives CDR1 KGHSH, CDR2 LQKENI. The CDR3 DNA reads as TGTGCCAGCTCACAAACAGGGGACACTGAAGCTTTCTTT. This gives the protein CASSQTGDTEAFF. The entire variable domain, with the rest obtained from reference TRBV18 and TRBJ1-1, is as follows: NAGVMQNPRHLVRRRGQEARLRCSPMKGHSHVYWYRQLPEEGLKFMVYLQKENIIDESGMPKERFSAEFPKEGPSILRIQQVVRGDSAAYFCASSQTGDTEAFFGQGTRLTVV.

The rearrangement uses TRBV7-6 and TRBJ2-3; 8 bases agree with TRBD2. Trimming cost V 2 bases and J 7 bases; bases outside gene matches: 11. CDR3 length: 16 residues. From germline, CDR1 is SGHVS and CDR2 FNYEAQ. CDR3: CASSLTGGAGSNTQYF. CDR3 coding DNA: TGTGCCAGCAGCTTAACGGGGGGGGCAGGGTCGAATACGCAGTATTTT. Supplemented by reference TRBV7-6 and TRBJ2-3, the full variable domain reads GAGVSQSPRYKVTKRGQDVALRCDPISGHVSLYWYRQALGQGPEFLTYFNYEAQQDKSGLPNDRFSAERPEGSISTLTIQRTEQRDSAMYRCASSLTGGAGSNTQYFGPGTRLTVL.

This chain uses TRBV11-3 with TRBJ2-3; the D gene is possibly TRBD1 (6 bases). The ends were cut back, 5 bases at V and 4 bases at J, with 13 bases in the middle. Germline V gene lookup returns CDR1 SGHNT and CDR2 YENEEA. There are 14 residues in the CDR3. CDR3 nucleotides: TGTGCCAGCAGCCCTTACAGGGCAGCAGATACGCAGTATTTT. This gives the protein CASSPYRAADTQYF.

In its sample, this clone was seen many times. The chain carries TRBV7-2 and TRBJ1-2, with D possibly TRBD1 on 5 matching bases. This CDR3 region has 13 residues. Trimming took 5 bases from V and 2 from J, leaving 9 bases between them. The germline V gene encodes CDR1 SGHTA and CDR2 FQGNSA. CDR3 sequence: CASSEGRNYGYTF. In DNA form, the CDR3 reads TGTGCCAGCAGCGAGGGACGGAACTATGGCTACACCTTC.

This chain uses TRBV9 with TRBJ2-2, with unresolved D. Germline V gives CDR1 SGDLS, CDR2 YYNGEE. The CDR3 contains 15 residues. Deletions cut 1 base from V and 1 base from J, with 8 bases between. For the CDR3, the DNA is TGTGCCAGCAGCGTATTAAGTCAGAACACCGGGGAGCTGTTTTTT. Its protein product is CASSVLSQNTGELFF.

The chain is built from TRBV6-5 and TRBJ2-5; TRBD1 agrees at 7 bases. This CDR3 comprises 15 residues. V was pared by 5 bases and J by 2 bases, with 8 bases of the junction left unmatched. Germline values: CDR1 MNHEY, CDR2 SVGAGI. CDR3 bases: TGTGCCAGCAGTCTCGTCAGGGACAGACAAGAGACCCAGTACTTC. Its translation is CASSLVRDRQETQYF.

The chain joins TRBV5-1 to TRBJ2-1, with 13 bases lining up with TRBD2. V was pared by 5 bases and J by 7 bases, with 9 bases of the junction left unmatched. Germline values: CDR1 SGHRS, CDR2 YFSETQ. The CDR3 spans 16 residues. CDR3 sequence (DNA): TGCGCCAGCAGGGCTGGACTAGCGGGAGCATGGAATGAGCAGTTCTTC. Protein product: CASRAGLAGAWNEQFF.

This clone came up a few times. The chain joins TRBV5-5 to TRBJ2-5; D gene unclear. The germline CDR1 and CDR2 sequences are SGHKS and YYEKEE (reference sequence). The CDR3 spans 13 residues. V dropped 3 bases and J dropped 5 bases, with 11 bases sitting between them. CDR3 coding DNA: TGTGCCAGCAGCTGGGCGAGCTTTGAGACCCAGTACTTC. Its translation: CASSWASFETQYF. The full variable domain, its missing parts supplied by reference TRBV5-5 and TRBJ2-5, is DAGVTQSPTHLIKTRGQQVTLRCSPISGHKSVSWYQQVLGQGPQFIFQYYEKEERGRGNFPDRFSARQFPNYSSELNVNALLLGDSALYLCASSWASFETQYFGPGTRLLVL.

The chain joins TRBV4-2 to TRBJ2-7; 7 nucleotides agree with TRBD1. With 0 bases clipped from V and 6 bases from J, the junction kept 2 bases outside the gene matches. Germline values: CDR1 LGHNA, CDR2 YNFKEQ. The CDR3 has 13 residues. CDR3: CASSQETGTEQYF. The CDR3 DNA reads as TGTGCCAGCAGCCAAGAGACAGGGACCGAGCAGTACTTC.